The clone carrying this T cell receptor (beta chain) was observed at least ten times. Its antigen remains unknown. This record comes from a study of T cells in Graves' hyperthyroidism and ophthalmopathy. The overall study: Peripheral blood was acquired at first diagnosis, ahead of any therapy whatsoever.

Germline CDR1 and CDR2: GTSNPN and SVGIG (reference sequence). J lost 2 bases, V lost 0 bases, and 8 bases had no gene match. The CDR3 has 18 residues. TCR beta CDR3 sequences were amplified from RNA transcripts. An initial round of RT-PCR targeting the TCR CDR3 relied on the HTBI primer set. TCRdb recomputed calls from the multiplex PCR reads with MiXCR, one row per CDR3 protein. The data show 490,000 or so distinct CDR3 sequences, about 15% seen once. Points from the study as a whole: Ophthalmopathy was separated from stable hyperthyroidism by a 13 V-J model. For ophthalmopathy, model prediction preceded onset by a median roughly 6.3 months.

J is TRBJ2-7 and V is TRBV30, with 15 bases fitting TRBD2. The sequenced material came from blood. This sequence was found in a woman aged 25 to 45 with Graves' ophthalmopathy. CDR3 sequence reads: CAWSVLGLAGGRTYEQYF. The CDR3 DNA is TGTGCCTGGAGTGTACTGGGACTAGCGGGAGGAAGAACCTACGAGCAGTACTTC.